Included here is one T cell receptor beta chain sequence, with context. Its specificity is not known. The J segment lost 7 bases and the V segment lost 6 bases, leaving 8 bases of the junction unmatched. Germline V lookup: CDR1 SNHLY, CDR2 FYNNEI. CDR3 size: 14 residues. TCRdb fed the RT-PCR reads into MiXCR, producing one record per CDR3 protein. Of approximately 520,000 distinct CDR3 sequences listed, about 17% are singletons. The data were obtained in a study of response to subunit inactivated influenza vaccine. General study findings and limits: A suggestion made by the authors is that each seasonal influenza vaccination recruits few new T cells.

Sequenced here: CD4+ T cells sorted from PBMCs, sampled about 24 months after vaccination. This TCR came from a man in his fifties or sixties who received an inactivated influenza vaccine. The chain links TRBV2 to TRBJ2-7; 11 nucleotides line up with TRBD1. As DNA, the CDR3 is TGTGCCAGCAGGCATGGACAGGGGGCAGGGGAGCAGTACTTC. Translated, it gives CASRHGQGAGEQYF.